The 30 T cell receptor beta chains listed next were all sequenced from one sample in a study of T-cell reconstitution after alpha-beta-depleted transplantation in children (dated by TCRdb to between 2015 and 2016). Libraries were built with PCR. Sequencing used an Illumina HiSeq 2500. TCR libraries were prepared with molecular barcoding, using unique molecular identifiers to normalize TCRbeta repertoire quantification. The raw public reads went through TCRdb reprocessing: fastp at Q25, MiXCR clone calling, in-frame beta chains kept. When rows share a CDR3 protein, they turn into one entry using the most common DNA and genes. This sample gives some 600,000 distinct CDR3 sequences in total; about 15% of them show up just once. 0.9% to 1.2% of the sample is in the top ten clones. The material was PBMCs from the stem cell graft donor, obtained from the stem cell graft. These receptor sequences come from a human donor who donated a stem cell graft to a child with acute myeloid leukemia.

This clonotype was recorded many times. The V and J genes are TRBV29-1 and TRBJ1-2; D uncertain. From germline, CDR1 is SQVTM and CDR2 ANQGSEA. Trimming removed 4 bases at V and 6 bases at J, with 6 bases between. This CDR3 contains 10 residues. The CDR3 reads CSVVRDGYTF. The CDR3 DNA reads TGCAGCGTTGTAAGGGATGGCTACACCTTC.

The genes are TRBV4-2 and TRBJ2-3; D remains unclear. The V gene lost 7 bases and the J gene lost 3 bases, with 17 bases spanning the gap. This CDR3 is built from 15 residues. Germline CDR1 reads LGHNA; CDR2 reads YNFKEQ. The DNA for the CDR3 is TGTGCCAGCACCTCATGGGCTATCGGGACAGATACGCAGTATTTT. Encoded protein: CASTSWAIGTDTQYF.

On this clonotype itself: No conserved phenylalanine or tryptophan ends this CDR3, so it is likely a read error. The V call is TRBV27, the J call TRBJ1-5; D is ambiguous. CDR1 and CDR2 from the germline V gene are MNHEY and SMNVEV (reference sequence). Trimming removed 5 bases from V and 7 bases from J, with 12 bases in between. The CDR3 covers 13 residues. The chain's CDR3 is CASSPNLGQPQHS. CDR3 nucleotide sequence: TGTGCCAGCAGTCCGAACTTGGGACAGCCCCAGCATTCT.

This clonotype was recorded at least ten times. The CDR3 DNA is TGCAGTGCTAGGCACGGGGAGACCCAGTACTTC. This sequence encodes CSARHGETQYF. The J gene is TRBJ2-5, the V gene TRBV20-1; D gene ambiguous. The germline gives CDR1 DFQATT, CDR2 SNEGSKA (reference sequence). Between the trimmed V and J ends, which lost 3 bases and 5 bases, there was a span of 7 bases. The CDR3 totals 11 residues.

The chain joins TRBV7-9 to TRBJ1-5, with a possible D match to TRBD1 (5 bases). V shed 5 bases and J shed 4 bases, with 15 bases lying between them. CDR1 and CDR2 from the germline V gene are SEHNR and FQNEAQ (reference sequence). The CDR3 runs to 15 residues. In nucleotides, the CDR3 is TGTGCCAGCAGCCCGGACCTCGGGGGAAATCAGCCCCAGCATTTT. It codes for CASSPDLGGNQPQHF. Full variable domain (rest looked up from reference TRBV7-9 and TRBJ1-5): DTGVSQNPRHKITKRGQNVTFRCDPISEHNRLYWYRQTLGQGPEFLTYFQNEAQLEKSRLLSDRFSAERPKGSFSTLEIQRTEQGDSAMYLCASSPDLGGNQPQHFGDGTRLSIL.

This clonotype was seen only a few times. The chain employs TRBV5-1 and TRBJ1-2, with D uncertain. Germline lookup yields CDR1 SGHRS and CDR2 YFSETQ. The CDR3 loop spans 12 amino acids. The ends were cut back, 4 bases at V and 8 bases at J, with 12 bases in the middle. The DNA for the CDR3 is TGCGCCAGCAGCGAAGGCGGACGCGGCTACACCTTC. Amino acids: CASSEGGRGYTF.

This clonotype was observed once. The chain carries TRBV4-1 and TRBJ1-5, with D perhaps TRBD1 (6 bases). The germline V gene encodes CDR1 MGHRA and CDR2 YSYEKL. CDR3 length: 15 residues. Trimming cost V 0 bases and J 7 bases, with 13 bases left between them. The DNA for the CDR3 is TGCGCCAGCAGCCAAGACAGGGGAAGCGAACAGCCCCAGCATTTT. Its translation: CASSQDRGSEQPQHF.

This clonotype occurred a few times. The CDR3 sequence: CASSLRTGAEKLFF. CDR3 sequence (DNA): TGTGCCAGCAGTCTCAGGACAGGGGCTGAAAAACTGTTTTTT. This chain uses TRBV12-3 or TRBV12-4 with TRBJ1-4; 9 nucleotides line up with TRBD1. The CDR3 contains 14 residues. V was pared by 5 bases and J by 7 bases, with 5 bases of the junction left unmatched.

The chain uses TRBV7-9 and TRBJ2-3; perhaps TRBD1 as D (6 bases). This CDR3 is 17 amino acids long. The germline V gene encodes CDR1 SEHNR and CDR2 FQNEAQ (reference sequence). The germline V and J ends were trimmed by 5 bases and 0 bases, with 18 bases remaining between them. The CDR3 nucleotides read TGTGCCAGCAGCCCAGGACAGTGGGTCCCTAGCACAGATACGCAGTATTTT. Its translation is CASSPGQWVPSTDTQYF.

This clonotype was found a few times. This chain uses TRBV10-2 with TRBJ2-4; tentatively, D is TRBD1 or TRBD2 (5 bases each). V lost 5 bases to trimming and J lost 4 bases, with 12 bases between them. Germline CDR1 reads WSHSY; CDR2 reads SAAADI. The CDR3 has 14 amino acids. The CDR3 here is CASSPEGRKNIQYF. In DNA, the CDR3 is TGCGCCAGCAGTCCCGAGGGGCGAAAAAACATTCAGTACTTC.

The chain uses TRBV7-7 and TRBJ2-2; D is uncertain. V was clipped by 4 bases and J by 7 bases, with 10 bases between them. The CDR3 has 13 residues. Germline lookup yields CDR1 SSHAT and CDR2 FNYEAQ (reference sequence). The CDR3 DNA is TGTGCCAGCAGCTCGCAAGGAAACGGGGAGCTGTTTTTT. Its translation: CASSSQGNGELFF.

The gene calls are TRBV30 and TRBJ1-5; tentative D call: TRBD1 (5 bases). The V gene lost 0 bases and the J gene lost 5 bases, with 14 bases spanning the gap. The germline CDR1 and CDR2 sequences are GTSNPN and SVGIG (reference sequence). This CDR3 is built from 15 residues. In nucleotides, the CDR3 is TGTGCCTGGAGTGTATCGCCAGGGAGATATCAGCCCCAGCATTTT. Protein product: CAWSVSPGRYQPQHF.

To note about this clonotype: A much larger clone sits a single nucleotide away, making a read error possible. The rearrangement uses TRBV20-1 and TRBJ1-2; D gene ambiguous. Germline lookup yields CDR1 DFQATT and CDR2 SNEGSKA (reference sequence). CDR3 length: 12 residues. Deletions cut 6 bases from V and 7 bases from J, with 15 bases between. DNA for the CDR3: TGCAGTGCCCTCCTTGGCGGCTGTGGCTACACCTTC. It codes for CSALLGGCGYTF.

This clonotype was counted ten times or more. The chain uses TRBV20-1 and TRBJ2-1; no firm D call. Germline V gene lookup returns CDR1 DFQATT and CDR2 SNEGSKA (reference sequence). The CDR3 covers 15 residues. The V end lost 4 bases, the J end lost 0 bases, and 13 bases lay between the germline ends. Written as DNA, the CDR3 is TGCAGTGCTATAACAAAGCGCACCTCCTACAATGAGCAGTTCTTC. This codes for CSAITKRTSYNEQFF.

This chain links TRBV2 with TRBJ2-3; 9 positions match TRBD2. The CDR3 extends over 16 amino acids. Per germline, CDR1 SNHLY and CDR2 FYNNEI. Trimming removed 1 base from V and 2 bases from J; junction bases left unmatched: 4. The CDR3 region is CASSEGSGGSTDTQYF. CDR3 DNA: TGTGCCAGCAGTGAAGGTAGCGGGGGATCCACAGATACGCAGTATTTT.

The chain combines TRBV6-1 with TRBJ1-1; no reliable D call. The V and J ends lost 6 bases and 3 bases respectively, with 11 bases between them. The germline V gene has CDR1 MNHNS and CDR2 SASEGT. The CDR3 consists of 13 residues. CDR3 DNA sequence: TGTGCCAGCAGCCCGAAGCCCTACACTGAAGCTTTCTTT. Encoded protein: CASSPKPYTEAFF.

This clonotype was detected a few times. The V and J genes are TRBV5-1 and TRBJ1-4, with 9 bases that match TRBD1. The germline V gene has CDR1 SGHRS and CDR2 YFSETQ. CDR3 length: 15 amino acids. Trimming cost V 4 bases and J 8 bases; bases outside gene matches: 9. The CDR3: CASSGVGTGYEKLFF. The DNA of the CDR3 is TGCGCCAGCAGCGGCGTCGGGACAGGGTACGAAAAACTGTTTTTT. The full variable domain, in which reference TRBV5-1 and TRBJ1-4 provide the parts outside the CDR3, is KAGVTQTPRYLIKTRGQQVTLSCSPISGHRSVSWYQQTPGQGLQFLFEYFSETQRNKGNFPGRFSGRQFSNSRSEMNVSTLELGDSALYLCASSGVGTGYEKLFFGSGTQLSVL.

At least ten counts were recorded for this clonotype. This sequence joins TRBV20-1 and TRBJ2-5; unclear D gene. Germline assignment: CDR1 DFQATT and CDR2 SNEGSKA (reference sequence). Between the trimmed V and J ends, which lost 1 base and 0 bases, there was a span of 9 bases. The CDR3 length is 14 residues. Written as DNA, the CDR3 is TGCAGTGCTAGAGCTGTAGGGTACCAAGAGACCCAGTACTTC. Its protein is CSARAVGYQETQYF.

J is TRBJ1-1 and V is TRBV29-1, with no clear D. The V end lost 4 bases, the J end lost 5 bases, and 11 bases lay between the germline ends. This CDR3 comprises 12 residues. Per germline, CDR1 SQVTM and CDR2 ANQGSEA. CDR3 bases: TGCAGCGTTGCGAGGGTAATAACTGAAGCTTTCTTT. This sequence encodes CSVARVITEAFF.

At least ten counts were recorded for this clonotype. The rearrangement joins TRBV5-5 to TRBJ1-3; TRBD1 agrees at 9 bases. CDR1 and CDR2 from the germline V gene are SGHKS and YYEKEE (reference sequence). This CDR3 spans 18 amino acids. J was trimmed by 5 bases and V by 0 bases; bases with no gene match: 12. Written as DNA, the CDR3 is TGTGCCAGCAGCTTGGATGTCCGGGACAGGGAATGGAGAAACACCATATATTTT. Amino acid sequence: CASSLDVRDREWRNTIYF.

This chain joins TRBV6-5 and TRBJ1-2; D is unresolved. This CDR3 region has 14 residues. The germline V gene has CDR1 MNHEY and CDR2 SVGAGI. Trimming pared 6 bases from V and 4 bases from J, leaving 15 bases between. In DNA form, the CDR3 reads TGTGCCAGCAGGTTATGGGATTCCAGCTATGGCTACACCTTC. Translated, it gives CASRLWDSSYGYTF.

This clonotype has at least ten counts. A junction end diverges from the germline sequence, so it may reflect a read error. V and J are TRBV15 and TRBJ1-4; no firm D call. The CDR3 totals 13 residues. Germline V gene sequence: CDR1 LNHNV, CDR2 YYDKDF (reference sequence). In DNA form, the CDR3 reads TGTGCCACCAGACCGGGCAGTAATGAAAACCTGTTTTTT. Its protein is CATRPGSNENLFF.

This clonotype was picked up a small number of times. The rearrangement joins TRBV27 to TRBJ2-5; perhaps D is TRBD1 or TRBD2 (6 bases each). The CDR3 is 14 residues long. CDR1 is MNHEY, CDR2 SMNVEV, per germline (reference sequence). V was clipped by 6 bases and J by 6 bases, with 17 bases between them. The CDR3 nucleotides read TGTGCCAGCAGCCCCTTCGGGGGCGAGAAGACCCAGTACTTC. Its protein is CASSPFGGEKTQYF.

This sequence joins TRBV7-3 and TRBJ2-7, with D perhaps matching TRBD1 (7 bases). The length of the CDR3 is 15 residues. Germline loops: CDR1 SGHTA, CDR2 FQGTGA. Trimming stripped 1 base from V and 0 bases from J, with 10 bases between. CDR3 sequence: CASSLSGDSSYEQYF. As DNA, the CDR3 is TGTGCCAGCAGCTTAAGCGGGGACAGCTCCTACGAGCAGTACTTC.

Only one count was recorded for this clonotype. This may stem from a read error, because a much larger clone lies one nucleotide away. This chain links TRBV20-1 with TRBJ2-1; 7 nucleotides align to TRBD1. Germline CDR1 reads DFQATT; CDR2 reads SNEGSKA (reference sequence). This CDR3 comprises 16 residues. CDR3 coding DNA: TGCTGTGCTCCCCTCCCGACAGGGTTGTCCTACAATGAGCAGTTCTTC. This codes for CCAPLPTGLSYNEQFF.

This clonotype has only one observation. A much larger clone lies one base from this, so it may be a read error. The J gene is TRBJ2-7, the V gene TRBV20-1, with 7 bases lining up with TRBD1. Germline values: CDR1 DFQATT, CDR2 SNEGSKA (reference sequence). This CDR3 contains 13 residues. The CDR3: CSARRRDSYKQYF. DNA for the CDR3: TGCAGTGCTAGACGCCGGGACAGCTACAAGCAGTACTTC.

This clonotype has ten or more counts. The chain carries TRBV7-2 and TRBJ2-5; D might be TRBD1 (5 bases). Trimming took 2 bases from V and 3 from J, leaving 16 bases between them. The germline V gene has CDR1 SGHTA and CDR2 FQGNSA. This CDR3 has 16 residues. The CDR3 DNA follows: TGTGCCAGCAGCTTAAGTTCGAAGACAGTAGAAGAGACCCAGTACTTC. It specifies CASSLSSKTVEETQYF.

This clonotype was picked up many times. For the CDR3, the DNA is TGCAGTGCCCCACCCGGACTAGCGGGTTACGAGCAGTACGTC. This translates into CSAPPGLAGYEQYV. The V call is TRBV20-1, the J call TRBJ2-7; 11 nucleotides line up with TRBD2. The CDR3 spans 14 residues. CDR1 and CDR2 from the germline V gene are DFQATT and SNEGSKA (reference sequence). V lost 6 bases to trimming and J lost 4 bases; unmatched junction nucleotides: 8.

In this sample, this clonotype turned up many times. This chain links TRBV4-3 with TRBJ2-1; maybe TRBD2 (5 bases). This CDR3 is built from 14 residues. Germline values: CDR1 LGHNA, CDR2 YSLEER. With 1 base removed from V and 4 bases from J, the gap between germline ends came to 8 bases. The CDR3 loop reads CASSQAGRYNEQFF. CDR3 bases: TGCGCCAGCAGCCAAGCGGGGAGATACAATGAGCAGTTCTTC.

This clonotype was counted many times. V usage is TRBV20-1 and J usage is TRBJ2-2; the match to TRBD1 covers 8 bases. The V gene's germline CDR1 is DFQATT and CDR2 SNEGSKA (reference sequence). The CDR3 loop spans 15 amino acids. V trimming: 3 bases; J trimming: 2 bases; junction bases outside the gene matches: 5. The CDR3 here is CSARDRAGNTGELFF. The CDR3, as DNA: TGCAGTGCTAGGGACAGGGCGGGAAACACCGGGGAGCTGTTTTTT.